The 19 T cell receptor beta chains in this list originate from one sample, sequenced in a study of T cells in Graves' hyperthyroidism and ophthalmopathy. Researchers amplified the TCR beta CDR3 regions from RNA transcripts. The HTBI primer set was used in a first-round RT-PCR of the TCR CDR3. MiXCR, run by TCRdb on the multiplex PCR reads, gives a single entry per CDR3 protein. Of about 400,000 distinct CDR3 sequences listed, roughly 15% were seen once; the top ten hold about 21%. Sequencing was carried out using blood. The receptors here all came from a woman aged 60-75 years with Graves' ophthalmopathy.

This clonotype was observed at least ten times. V gene TRBV2 combines with J gene TRBJ2-7; D is undetermined. This CDR3 spans 14 amino acids. Germline V gives CDR1 SNHLY, CDR2 FYNNEI. The V end lost 4 bases, the J end lost 2 bases, and 12 bases lay between the germline ends. In nucleotides, the CDR3 is TGTGCCAGCAGTGCAATGGAAGCTGCCTACGAGCAGTACTTC. It is translated as CASSAMEAAYEQYF.

This clonotype was recorded many times. The chain links TRBV7-9 to TRBJ2-3; D not certain. The CDR3 runs to 13 residues. CDR1 is SEHNR, CDR2 FQNEAQ, per germline (reference sequence). Trimming took off 5 bases at V and 6 bases at J, with 12 bases between the two ends. CDR3 sequence: CASSTRQRDTQYF. The CDR3, as DNA: TGTGCCAGCAGCACCCGCCAGAGGGATACGCAGTATTTT.

The table lists this clonotype with many counts. The chain couples TRBV6-1 to TRBJ2-7, with 10 bases that match TRBD2. V lost 7 bases and J lost 3; bases outside the gene matches: 6. This CDR3 has 14 amino acids. Germline assignment: CDR1 MNHNS and CDR2 SASEGT. The CDR3 is CASTSGRRGYEQYF. The CDR3 region has the DNA TGTGCCAGCACTAGCGGGAGAAGGGGCTACGAGCAGTACTTC.

The J gene is TRBJ1-1, the V gene TRBV29-1; tentative D call: TRBD1 (6 bases). The germline V and J ends were trimmed by 3 bases and 5 bases, with 16 bases remaining between them. Germline V gene lookup returns CDR1 SQVTM and CDR2 ANQGSEA. This CDR3 contains 14 residues. The CDR3 here is CSVDSGGEGTEAFF. In nucleotides, the CDR3 is TGCAGCGTTGACTCGGGGGGCGAGGGTACTGAAGCTTTCTTT.

Ten or more counts support this clonotype. The chain uses TRBV3-1 and TRBJ1-1; D is uncertain. Trimming left V 4 bases short and J 0 bases short, with 12 bases between. This CDR3 has 15 amino acids. In germline, CDR1 is LGHDT, CDR2 YNNKEL (reference sequence). The CDR3 is CASSPAFGLNTEAFF. The CDR3 DNA sequence: TGTGCCAGCAGCCCGGCCTTCGGACTGAACACTGAAGCTTTCTTT. Using reference TRBV3-1 and TRBJ1-1 for the parts outside the CDR3, the full variable domain is DTAVSQTPKYLVTQMGNDKSIKCEQNLGHDTMYWYKQDSKKFLKIMFSYNNKELIINETVPNRFSPKSPDKAHLNLHINSLELGDSAVYFCASSPAFGLNTEAFFGQGTRLTVV.

As concerns this clonotype: An end of the junction does not agree with germline; a read error may underlie this. The DNA for the CDR3 is TGTGCCATCAGACCCGGGACTAGCCAAGGGACCCAGTACTTC. It codes for CAIRPGTSQGTQYF. The rearrangement uses TRBV10-3 and TRBJ2-5; TRBD2 matches 9 bases. CDR1 ENHRY and CDR2 SYGVKD come from the germline V gene. This CDR3 is built from 14 residues.

The chain combines TRBV6-2 or TRBV6-3 with TRBJ1-3, with D uncertain. The CDR3 contains 15 residues. Germline V gene sequence: CDR1 MNHEY, CDR2 SVGEGT. V was cut by 5 bases and J by 3 bases, with 14 bases left in between. The CDR3 protein is CASSANTGSGNTIYF. The CDR3 DNA is TGTGCCAGCAGTGCCAACACGGGAAGTGGAAACACCATATATTTT.

This clonotype was detected many times. This rearrangement joins TRBV29-1 to TRBJ2-1; possibly TRBD2 for D (6 bases). The CDR3 is 12 residues long. Trimming stripped 4 bases from V and 4 bases from J, with 8 bases between. Per the germline V gene, CDR1 is SQVTM and CDR2 is ANQGSEA. CDR3 in amino acids: CSVVGGYNEQFF. The CDR3 DNA reads as TGCAGCGTTGTCGGGGGTTACAATGAGCAGTTCTTC.

V usage is TRBV27 and J usage is TRBJ1-6; D gene uncertain. V was pared by 2 bases and J by 4 bases, with 9 bases between. The germline CDR1 and CDR2 sequences are MNHEY and SMNVEV (reference sequence). The CDR3 length is 15 residues. The DNA of the CDR3 is TGTGCCAGCAGTTTAATTGCACAATATAATTCACCCCTCCACTTT. Protein product: CASSLIAQYNSPLHF.

This clonotype was detected many times. The J gene is TRBJ2-3, the V gene TRBV20-1; a weak D match, TRBD2 (6 bases). V was shortened by 3 bases and J by 2 bases, with 9 bases between the two germline ends. Germline lookup yields CDR1 DFQATT and CDR2 SNEGSKA (reference sequence). The CDR3 is 13 amino acids. The CDR3 loop is CSARAGFTDTQYF. The CDR3 DNA reads TGCAGTGCTAGGGCGGGATTCACAGATACGCAGTATTTT.

Concerning this clonotype itself: A much larger clone differs from this one at a single base, so this may be a read error. The chain employs TRBV5-1 and TRBJ2-3; TRBD2 agrees at 12 bases. The ends lost 0 bases at V and 2 bases at J; junction bases unmatched: 4. From germline, CDR1 is SGHRS and CDR2 YFSETQ. The CDR3 is made up of 17 amino acids. CDR3: CASSLVGLAGPTDTQYF. The CDR3 bases are TGCGCCAGCAGCTTGGTCGGACTAGCGGGACCCACAGATACGCAGTATTTT.

The chain has TRBV10-3 and TRBJ2-4, with D perhaps being TRBD1 or TRBD2 (5 bases each). Per germline, CDR1 ENHRY and CDR2 SYGVKD. Trimming removed 8 bases from V and 1 base from J, with 9 bases in between. CDR3 length equals 13 residues. CDR3 sequence (DNA): TGTGCCATCCAAGGGGAGGCCAAAAACATTCAGTACTTC. Protein: CAIQGEAKNIQYF.

J is TRBJ1-1 and V is TRBV6-1; 9 positions agree with TRBD1. Trimming cost V 5 bases and J 11 bases; bases outside gene matches: 12. This CDR3 is built from 14 residues. The V gene's germline CDR1 is MNHNS and CDR2 SASEGT. Written as DNA, the CDR3 is TGTGCCAGCAGTTTTTCCCCGGGACAGGGTGTGGCTTTCTTT. It translates to CASSFSPGQGVAFF.

This clonotype occurred a few times. V is TRBV5-5 and J is TRBJ1-5, with D perhaps TRBD1 (5 bases). Trimming removed 3 bases at V and 1 base at J, with 14 bases between. Per the germline V gene, CDR1 is SGHKS and CDR2 is YYEKEE (reference sequence). The CDR3 is 16 amino acids. The DNA of the CDR3 is TGTGCCAGCAGCTCGGTGGAGGGGAACAGCAATCAGCCCCAGCATTTT. Its protein is CASSSVEGNSNQPQHF.

The rearrangement links TRBV20-1 to TRBJ2-5; 11 bases fit TRBD2. Trimming removed 0 bases from V and 7 bases from J; junction bases left unmatched: 4. The CDR3 totals 14 residues. Germline V gene data show CDR1 as DFQATT and CDR2 as SNEGSKA (reference sequence). CDR3 amino acids: CSARELAGVGTQYF. DNA for the CDR3: TGCAGTGCTAGAGAACTAGCGGGGGTGGGGACCCAGTACTTC.

In this sample, this clonotype turned up many times. The V call is TRBV30, the J call TRBJ2-1; D is ambiguous. The germline V and J ends were trimmed by 0 bases and 5 bases, with 8 bases remaining between them. Germline CDR1 and CDR2: GTSNPN and SVGIG (reference sequence). The CDR3 contains 13 residues. In DNA form, the CDR3 reads TGTGCCTGGAGTGTAGGACGGGACAATGAGCAGTTCTTC. This gives the protein CAWSVGRDNEQFF.

This clonotype was detected ten times or more. The chain employs TRBV5-8 and TRBJ2-1; 9 bases fit TRBD2. This CDR3 has 16 amino acids. Germline assignment: CDR1 SGHTS and CDR2 YDEGEE. The ends lost 0 bases at V and 1 base at J; junction bases unmatched: 2. DNA of the CDR3: TGTGCCAGCAGCTTGGAAGGACTAGCGTCCTACAATGAGCAGTTCTTC. The encoded protein is CASSLEGLASYNEQFF.

Turning to this clonotype: A clone one base away is much larger, so this may be a read error. J is TRBJ2-7 and V is TRBV11-1; D might be TRBD1 (6 bases). Germline CDR1 SGHAT, CDR2 FQDESV (reference sequence). The CDR3 length is 14 residues. V shed 2 bases and J shed 4 bases, with 12 bases lying between them. In DNA form, the CDR3 reads TGTGCCAGCAGCTTAACTAACGGGACATACGAGCAGTACTTC. Its protein product is CASSLTNGTYEQYF.

This clonotype was found a few times. This chain uses TRBV5-5 with TRBJ1-2; D is undetermined. V dropped 0 bases and J dropped 2 bases, with 5 bases sitting between them. Germline-derived CDR1 and CDR2 are SGHKS and YYEKEE (reference sequence). The CDR3 sequence is 13 residues long. Here the CDR3 reads CASSLEVNYGYTF. CDR3 sequence (DNA): TGTGCCAGCAGCTTGGAGGTCAACTATGGCTACACCTTC.